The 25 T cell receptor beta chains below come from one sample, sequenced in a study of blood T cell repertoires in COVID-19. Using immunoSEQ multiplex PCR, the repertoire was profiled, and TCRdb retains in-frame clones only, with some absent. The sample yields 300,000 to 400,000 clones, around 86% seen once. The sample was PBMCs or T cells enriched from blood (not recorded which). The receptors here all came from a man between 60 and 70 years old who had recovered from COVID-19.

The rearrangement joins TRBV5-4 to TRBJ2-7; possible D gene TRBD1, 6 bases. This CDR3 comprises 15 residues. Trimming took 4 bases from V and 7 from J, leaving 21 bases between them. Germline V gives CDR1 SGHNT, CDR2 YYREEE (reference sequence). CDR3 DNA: TGTGCCAGCAGCACTGGGGGCCCGGCAGGATGGGAGCAGTACTTC. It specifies CASSTGGPAGWEQYF. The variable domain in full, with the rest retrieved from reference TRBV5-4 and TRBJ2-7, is ETGVTQSPTHLIKTRGQQVTLRCSSQSGHNTVSWYQQALGQGPQFIFQYYREEENGRGNFPPRFSGLQFPNYSSELNVNALELDDSALYLCASSTGGPAGWEQYFGPGTRLTVT.

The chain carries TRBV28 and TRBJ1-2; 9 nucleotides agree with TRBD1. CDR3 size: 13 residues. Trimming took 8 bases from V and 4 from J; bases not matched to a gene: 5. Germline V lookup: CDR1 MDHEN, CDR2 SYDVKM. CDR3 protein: CASLLGQGYGYTF. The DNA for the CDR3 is TGTGCCAGCCTCCTGGGACAGGGCTATGGCTACACCTTC.

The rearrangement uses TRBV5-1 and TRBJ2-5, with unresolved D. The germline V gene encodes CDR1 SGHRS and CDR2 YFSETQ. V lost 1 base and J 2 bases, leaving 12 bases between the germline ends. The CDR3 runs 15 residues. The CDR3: CASSLRPNRQETQYF. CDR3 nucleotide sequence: TGCGCCAGCAGCTTGAGACCAAACAGACAAGAGACCCAGTACTTC.

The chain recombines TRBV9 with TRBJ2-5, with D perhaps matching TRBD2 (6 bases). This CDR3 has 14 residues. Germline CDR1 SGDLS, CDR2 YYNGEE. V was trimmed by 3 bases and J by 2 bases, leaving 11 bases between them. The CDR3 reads CASSAIGGQETQYF. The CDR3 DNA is TGTGCCAGCAGCGCTATTGGGGGGCAAGAGACCCAGTACTTC.

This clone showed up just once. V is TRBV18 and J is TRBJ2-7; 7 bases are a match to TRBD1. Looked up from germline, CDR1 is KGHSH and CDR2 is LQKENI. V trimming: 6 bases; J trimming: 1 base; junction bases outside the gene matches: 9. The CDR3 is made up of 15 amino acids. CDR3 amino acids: CASSPPSGQSYEQYF. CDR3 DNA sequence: TGTGCCAGCTCGCCCCCCTCGGGACAGTCCTACGAGCAGTACTTC.

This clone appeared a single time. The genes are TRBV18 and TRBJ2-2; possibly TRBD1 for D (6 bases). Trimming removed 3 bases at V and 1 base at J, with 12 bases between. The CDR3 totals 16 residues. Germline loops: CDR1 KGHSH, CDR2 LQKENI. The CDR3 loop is CASSPLGTKNTGELFF. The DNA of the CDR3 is TGTGCCAGCTCACCTCTCGGGACAAAGAACACCGGGGAGCTGTTTTTT.

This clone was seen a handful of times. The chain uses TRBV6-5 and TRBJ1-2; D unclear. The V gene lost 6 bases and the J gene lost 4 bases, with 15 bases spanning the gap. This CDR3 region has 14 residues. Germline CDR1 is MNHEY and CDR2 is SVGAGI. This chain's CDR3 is CASRGRALGYGYTF. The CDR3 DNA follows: TGTGCCAGCAGGGGGAGGGCCCTCGGCTATGGCTACACCTTC.

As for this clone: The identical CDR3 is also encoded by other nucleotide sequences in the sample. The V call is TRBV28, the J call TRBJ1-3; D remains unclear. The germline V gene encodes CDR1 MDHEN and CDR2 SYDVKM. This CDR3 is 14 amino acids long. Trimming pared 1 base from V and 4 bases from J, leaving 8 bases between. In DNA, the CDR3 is TGTGCCAGCAGTTTATCGGGTGCCGGAAACACCATATATTTT. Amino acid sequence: CASSLSGAGNTIYF. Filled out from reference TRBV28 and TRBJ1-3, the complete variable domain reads DVKVTQSSRYLVKRTGEKVFLECVQDMDHENMFWYRQDPGLGLRLIYFSYDVKMKEKGDIPEGYSVSREKKERFSLILESASTNQTSMYLCASSLSGAGNTIYFGEGSWLTVV.

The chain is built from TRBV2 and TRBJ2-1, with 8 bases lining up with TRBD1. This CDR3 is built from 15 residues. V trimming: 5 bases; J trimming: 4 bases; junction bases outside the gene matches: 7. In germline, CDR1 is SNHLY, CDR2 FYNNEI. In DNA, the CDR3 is TGTGCCAGCAGTCCGGGACAGGCCATATACAATGAGCAGTTCTTC. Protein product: CASSPGQAIYNEQFF.

The chain's CDR3 is CASSQDEGTYTIYF. The CDR3 coding sequence is TGTGCCAGCAGCCAAGATGAAGGGACTTACACCATATATTTT. The chain recombines TRBV4-2 with TRBJ1-3; D is possibly TRBD1 (5 bases). The CDR3 has 14 amino acids. V was trimmed by 0 bases and J by 8 bases, leaving 11 bases between them. Germline V lookup: CDR1 LGHNA, CDR2 YNFKEQ.

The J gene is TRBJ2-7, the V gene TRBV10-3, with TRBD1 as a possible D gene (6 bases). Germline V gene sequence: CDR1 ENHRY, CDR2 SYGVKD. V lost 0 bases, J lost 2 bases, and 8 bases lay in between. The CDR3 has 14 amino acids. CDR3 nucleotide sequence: TGTGCCATCAGTGAGTCGAGGACAGCCTACGAGCAGTACTTC. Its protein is CAISESRTAYEQYF.

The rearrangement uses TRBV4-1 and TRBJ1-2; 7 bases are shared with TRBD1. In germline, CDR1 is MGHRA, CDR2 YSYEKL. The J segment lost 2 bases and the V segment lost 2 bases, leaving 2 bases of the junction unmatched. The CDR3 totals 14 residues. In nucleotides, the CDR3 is TGCGCCAGCAGCCAACCGGGACAGAACTATGGCTACACCTTC. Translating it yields CASSQPGQNYGYTF.

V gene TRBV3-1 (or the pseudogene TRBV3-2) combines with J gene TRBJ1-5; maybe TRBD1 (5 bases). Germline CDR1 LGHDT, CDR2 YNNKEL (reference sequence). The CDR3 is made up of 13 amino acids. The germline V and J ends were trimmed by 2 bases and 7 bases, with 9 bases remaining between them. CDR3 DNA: TGTGCCAGCAGCCAAACAGGCGGCCAGCCCCAGCATTTT. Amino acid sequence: CASSQTGGQPQHF.

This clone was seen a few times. CDR3 nucleotide sequence: TGTGCCAGCAGTTACGACAGAACCTACGAGCAGTACTTC. This codes for CASSYDRTYEQYF. The chain is built from TRBV6-5 and TRBJ2-7; D perhaps matches TRBD1 (5 bases). Trimming pared 2 bases from V and 2 bases from J, leaving 7 bases between. The CDR3 extends over 13 amino acids. Germline V gene sequence: CDR1 MNHEY, CDR2 SVGAGI.

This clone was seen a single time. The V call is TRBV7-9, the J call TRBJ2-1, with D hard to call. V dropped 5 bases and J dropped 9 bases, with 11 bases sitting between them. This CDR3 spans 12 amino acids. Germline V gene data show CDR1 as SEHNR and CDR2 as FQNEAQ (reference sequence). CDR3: CASSPARGEQFF. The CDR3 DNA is TGTGCCAGCAGCCCCGCGCGAGGTGAGCAGTTCTTC.

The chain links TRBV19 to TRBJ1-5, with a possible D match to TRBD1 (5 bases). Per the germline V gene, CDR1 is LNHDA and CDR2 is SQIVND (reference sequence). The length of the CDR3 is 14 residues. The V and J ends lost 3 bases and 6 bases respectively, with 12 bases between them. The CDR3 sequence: CASSISREIQPQHF. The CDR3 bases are TGTGCCAGTAGTATTAGCAGGGAAATTCAGCCCCAGCATTTT.

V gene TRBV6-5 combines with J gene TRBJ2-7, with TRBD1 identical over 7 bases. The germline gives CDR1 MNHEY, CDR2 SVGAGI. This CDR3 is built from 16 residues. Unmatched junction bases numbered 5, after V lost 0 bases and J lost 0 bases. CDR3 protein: CASSYSSGTASYEQYF. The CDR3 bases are TGTGCCAGCAGTTACTCGTCCGGGACAGCCTCCTACGAGCAGTACTTC.

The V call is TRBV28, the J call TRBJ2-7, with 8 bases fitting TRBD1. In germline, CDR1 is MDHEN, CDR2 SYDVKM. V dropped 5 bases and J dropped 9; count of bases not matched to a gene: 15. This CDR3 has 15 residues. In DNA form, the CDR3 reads TGTGCCAGCAGTATAGGGATGCGTCAGGGGGCCGGGCAGTACTTC. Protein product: CASSIGMRQGAGQYF.

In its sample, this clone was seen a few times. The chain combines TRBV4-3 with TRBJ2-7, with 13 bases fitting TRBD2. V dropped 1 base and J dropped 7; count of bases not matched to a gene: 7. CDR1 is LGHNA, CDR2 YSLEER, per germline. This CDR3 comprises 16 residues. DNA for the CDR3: TGCGCCAGCAGCCAAGGGACTAGCGGGAGATTGGGAGAGCAGTACTTC. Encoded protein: CASSQGTSGRLGEQYF.

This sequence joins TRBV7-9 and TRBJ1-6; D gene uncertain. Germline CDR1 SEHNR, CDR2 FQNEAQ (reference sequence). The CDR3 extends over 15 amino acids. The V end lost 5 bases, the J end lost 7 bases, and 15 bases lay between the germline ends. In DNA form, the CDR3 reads TGTGCCAGCAGCGCGGAGTCGGGAACGAATTCACCCCTCCACTTT. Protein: CASSAESGTNSPLHF.

Written as DNA, the CDR3 is TGTGCCAGCAGTGAAGTGAGGGACAGGCAGAACACTGAAGCTTTCTTT. Residues: CASSEVRDRQNTEAFF. The gene calls are TRBV6-1 and TRBJ1-1; 8 bases line up with TRBD1. CDR3 length: 16 amino acids. Germline CDR1 MNHNS, CDR2 SASEGT. V shed 1 base and J 1 base; nucleotides not matched to a gene: 5.

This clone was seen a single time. This chain's CDR3 is CASRDRVSESYEQYF. In nucleotides, the CDR3 is TGTGCCAGCAGGGACAGGGTCTCCGAATCCTACGAGCAGTACTTC. The gene calls are TRBV6-6 and TRBJ2-7; TRBD1 matches at 8 bases. After removal of 6 bases from V and 1 base from J, the junction contained 8 bases not matched to a gene. CDR1 MNHNY and CDR2 SVGAGI come from the germline V gene (reference sequence). The CDR3 loop spans 15 amino acids.

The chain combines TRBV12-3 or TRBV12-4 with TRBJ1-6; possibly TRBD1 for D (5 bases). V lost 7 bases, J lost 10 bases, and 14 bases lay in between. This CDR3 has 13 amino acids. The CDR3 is CASTIGRGSPLHF. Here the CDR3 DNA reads TGTGCCAGCACTATAGGAAGGGGATCACCCCTCCACTTT.

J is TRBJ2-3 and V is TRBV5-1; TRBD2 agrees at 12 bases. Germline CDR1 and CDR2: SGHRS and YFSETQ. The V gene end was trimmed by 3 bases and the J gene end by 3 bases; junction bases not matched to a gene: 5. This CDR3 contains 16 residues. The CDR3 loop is CASSWLLAGGTDTQYF. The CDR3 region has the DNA TGCGCCAGCAGCTGGTTACTAGCGGGAGGTACAGATACGCAGTATTTT. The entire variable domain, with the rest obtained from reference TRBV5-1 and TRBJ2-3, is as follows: KAGVTQTPRYLIKTRGQQVTLSCSPISGHRSVSWYQQTPGQGLQFLFEYFSETQRNKGNFPGRFSGRQFSNSRSEMNVSTLELGDSALYLCASSWLLAGGTDTQYFGPGTRLTVL.

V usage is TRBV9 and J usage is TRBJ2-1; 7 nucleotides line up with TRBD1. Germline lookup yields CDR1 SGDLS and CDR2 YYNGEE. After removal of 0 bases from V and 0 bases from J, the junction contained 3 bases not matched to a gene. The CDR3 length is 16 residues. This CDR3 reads CASSVVGDSSYNEQFF. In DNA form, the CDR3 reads TGTGCCAGCAGCGTAGTTGGGGACAGCTCCTACAATGAGCAGTTCTTC.